What follows are 14 T cell receptor beta chains derived from one specimen sequenced in a study of cytomegalovirus exposure and HLA in healthy donors. Generated by immunoSEQ multiplex PCR, the TCRdb table keeps only in-frame clones and is missing some. The sample includes about 70,000 clones, around 94% seen only once; the top ten take 1.5% to 1.7%. Sample: PBMCs. The receptors here all came from a man between 18 and 29 years old in good health and CMV-seropositive.

The V gene is TRBV7-2, the J gene TRBJ2-2, with D perhaps matching TRBD2 (6 bases). From germline, CDR1 is SGHTA and CDR2 FQGNSA. V was trimmed by 3 bases and J by 5 bases, leaving 16 bases between them. This CDR3 is 16 amino acids long. CDR3 protein: CASSFLANYATGELFF. The CDR3 region has the DNA TGTGCCAGCAGCTTCCTAGCGAATTATGCGACCGGGGAGCTGTTTTTT. Full variable domain (missing parts from reference TRBV7-2 and TRBJ2-2): GAGVSQSPSNKVTEKGKDVELRCDPISGHTALYWYRQSLGQGLEFLIYFQGNSAPDKSGLPSDRFSAERTGGSVSTLTIQRTQQEDSAVYLCASSFLANYATGELFFGEGSRLTVL.

Here the CDR3 DNA reads TGTGCCAGCAGATATGGACAGGGGAGGTTCACCGGGGAGCTGTTTTTT. Its translation: CASRYGQGRFTGELFF. The V gene is TRBV2, the J gene TRBJ2-2, with TRBD1 matching 9 bases. V lost 6 bases to trimming and J lost 4 bases; unmatched junction nucleotides: 9. The CDR3 has 16 amino acids. Germline-derived CDR1 and CDR2 are SNHLY and FYNNEI.

V usage is TRBV7-3 and J usage is TRBJ2-1; D gene uncertain. Germline lookup yields CDR1 SGHTA and CDR2 FQGTGA. V dropped 5 bases and J dropped 7 bases, with 18 bases sitting between them. This CDR3 region has 15 residues. For the CDR3, the DNA is TGTGCCAGCAGCCCCTCGGTAGGAGTGTATAATGAGCAGTTCTTC. Protein sequence: CASSPSVGVYNEQFF. The whole variable domain, filled in from reference TRBV7-3 and TRBJ2-1, reads GAGVSQTPSNKVTEKGKYVELRCDPISGHTALYWYRQSLGQGPEFLIYFQGTGAADDSGLPNDRFFAVRPEGSVSTLKIQRTERGDSAVYLCASSPSVGVYNEQFFGPGTRLTVL.

The chain recombines TRBV9 with TRBJ1-2, with D unresolved. CDR1 SGDLS and CDR2 YYNGEE come from the germline V gene. This CDR3 has 15 amino acids. Trimming stripped 4 bases from V and 4 bases from J, with 17 bases between. For the CDR3, the DNA is TGTGCCAGCAGCTTCGATCATGGAGGCACCTATGGCTACACCTTC. Residues: CASSFDHGGTYGYTF. Combining the CDR3 with reference TRBV9 and TRBJ1-2 gives the whole variable domain DSGVTQTPKHLITATGQRVTLRCSPRSGDLSVYWYQQSLDQGLQFLIQYYNGEERAKGNILERFSAQQFPDLHSELNLSSLELGDSALYFCASSFDHGGTYGYTFGSGTRLTVV.

The chain couples TRBV30 to TRBJ2-1; 7 bases agree with TRBD2. Germline V CDR1 and CDR2: GTSNPN, SVGIG (reference sequence). V was clipped by 0 bases and J by 15 bases; unmatched bases: 11. The CDR3 has 13 residues. CDR3 in DNA: TGTGCCTGGAGTGTAGCGGGGTCCTCCAGGCCGTTCTTC. It translates to CAWSVAGSSRPFF.

This clone was recorded once. For the CDR3, the DNA is TGTGCCATCAGTGCTACTAGCGGGATCAGCACAGATACGCAGTATTTT. Translation gives CAISATSGISTDTQYF. V and J are TRBV10-3 and TRBJ2-3; 10 nucleotides line up with TRBD2. CDR1 ENHRY and CDR2 SYGVKD come from the germline V gene. This CDR3 contains 16 residues. Trimming at V came to 4 bases and at J to 0 bases, leaving 4 bases not matched to a gene.

V usage is TRBV6-1 and J usage is TRBJ1-5; D perhaps matches TRBD1 (6 bases). CDR3 size: 15 residues. CDR1 is MNHNS, CDR2 SASEGT, per germline. With 9 bases removed from V and 2 bases from J, the gap between germline ends came to 17 bases. In DNA form, the CDR3 reads TGTGCCAGTCAACAGGGTTCGGCGGGCAATCAGCCCCAGCATTTT. Encoded protein: CASQQGSAGNQPQHF.

This chain joins TRBV19 and TRBJ1-1; the D gene is possibly TRBD1 (6 bases). Germline V gene data show CDR1 as LNHDA and CDR2 as SQIVND (reference sequence). CDR3 size: 15 residues. Trimming removed 5 bases at V and 0 bases at J, with 13 bases between. Written as DNA, the CDR3 is TGTGCCAGTAGTGCTCGAGGGGGGGTGAACACTGAAGCTTTCTTT. Encoded protein: CASSARGGVNTEAFF.

The chain combines TRBV18 with TRBJ2-1, with TRBD2 matching 10 bases. There are 16 residues in the CDR3. Trimming at V came to 3 bases and at J to 4 bases, leaving 6 bases not matched to a gene. Germline CDR1 is KGHSH and CDR2 is LQKENI. The CDR3 here is CASSPPGLAFYNEQFF. The DNA of the CDR3 is TGTGCCAGCTCACCTCCGGGACTAGCGTTTTACAATGAGCAGTTCTTC.

The chain combines TRBV28 with TRBJ2-2; 8 bases align to TRBD1. The trim removed 6 bases at V and 6 bases at J, leaving 15 bases unmatched. The germline V gene has CDR1 MDHEN and CDR2 SYDVKM. CDR3 length: 17 residues. The DNA for the CDR3 is TGTGCCAGCAGCCCAGGGGGGCAGGGGGCACGCCCCGGGGAGCTGTTTTTT. Amino acid sequence: CASSPGGQGARPGELFF.

The chain couples TRBV6-1 to TRBJ2-3; D not resolved. Trimming shortened V by 2 bases and J by 2 bases, and 2 bases separated the two germline ends. This CDR3 region has 12 residues. CDR1 is MNHNS and CDR2 is SASEGT in the germline V gene. The CDR3 DNA reads as TGTGCCAGCAGTGAACACACAGATACGCAGTATTTT. Its translation: CASSEHTDTQYF.

The gene calls are TRBV28 and TRBJ1-5, with unresolved D. The CDR3 runs 14 residues. The germline CDR1 and CDR2 sequences are MDHEN and SYDVKM. The ends were cut back, 2 bases at V and 5 bases at J, with 10 bases in the middle. The CDR3 DNA is TGTGCCAGCAGTTTAGTCGGGGAAGATCAGCCCCAGCATTTT. It codes for CASSLVGEDQPQHF.

This sequence joins TRBV20-1 and TRBJ2-5; D ambiguous. The germline gives CDR1 DFQATT, CDR2 SNEGSKA (reference sequence). The CDR3 has 11 amino acids. V lost 7 bases and J 4 bases, leaving 10 bases between the germline ends. The CDR3 DNA reads as TGCAGTGGCCATAGAGGAGAGACCCAGTACTTC. Translated: CSGHRGETQYF.

The chain has TRBV9 and TRBJ2-7; D not resolved. The V end was cut by 0 bases, the J end by 2 bases, with 12 bases between. CDR1 is SGDLS, CDR2 YYNGEE, per germline. The CDR3 has 15 amino acids. In DNA form, the CDR3 reads TGTGCCAGCAGCGTAGCTCTCCAGGCGCCCTACGAGCAGTACTTC. Amino acids: CASSVALQAPYEQYF.